These 9 T cell receptor beta chains were all obtained from the same sample, sequenced in a study of T cells in localized non-small cell lung cancer (TCRdb year 2020). The receptor library was made with the immunoSEQ multiplex PCR assay. Entries here come from immuneACCESS through TCRdb and include only in-frame sequences with V and J called. Some clones fail to appear in such tables; in the studies checked, an unresolved V gene covers under half of the shortfall, and the cause of the remainder is unknown. This sample comprises about 35,000 clones, roughly 90% of them detected only once. Roughly 10% of the sample is held by the ten biggest clonotypes. The sequencing used peripheral blood mononuclear cells, collected before any cancer treatment. The receptor source for this set is a female donor older than 55 with stage II lung adenocarcinoma.

The chain links TRBV6-5 to TRBJ2-5, with D unclear. The CDR3 runs 13 residues. V was shortened by 4 bases and J by 5 bases, with 11 bases between the two germline ends. CDR1 is MNHEY and CDR2 is SVGAGI in the germline V gene. As DNA, the CDR3 is TGTGCCAGCAGTTCCCCGGGTACCGAGACCCAGTACTTC. This translates into CASSSPGTETQYF.

The chain combines TRBV15 with TRBJ1-2; no firm D call. CDR3 size: 15 residues. With 6 bases removed from V and 0 bases from J, the gap between germline ends came to 14 bases. Germline V CDR1 and CDR2: LNHNV, YYDKDF (reference sequence). Here the CDR3 DNA reads TGTGCCACCAGGTACACGCGAATAGCTAACTATGGCTACACCTTC. Residues: CATRYTRIANYGYTF.

V gene TRBV30 combines with J gene TRBJ2-7, with a possible D match to TRBD2 (7 bases). This CDR3 has 13 amino acids. Germline CDR1 reads GTSNPN; CDR2 reads SVGIG (reference sequence). V lost 3 bases, J lost 3 bases, and 12 bases lay in between. CDR3 sequence (DNA): TGTGCCTGGAGACGGGGGGCAGTCTACGAGCAGTACTTC. As protein: CAWRRGAVYEQYF.

The chain employs TRBV7-2 and TRBJ1-4; D remains ambiguous. The CDR3 has 14 residues. Trimming took 8 bases from V and 0 from J, leaving 10 bases between them. Germline CDR1 reads SGHTA; CDR2 reads FQGNSA. The CDR3 region has the DNA TGTGCCAGCTCCCGCGGAACAACTAATGAAAAACTGTTTTTT. Translating it yields CASSRGTTNEKLFF.

V gene TRBV28 combines with J gene TRBJ2-7; D uncertain. The V and J ends lost 5 bases and 3 bases respectively, with 8 bases between them. This CDR3 contains 12 residues. Germline-derived CDR1 and CDR2 are MDHEN and SYDVKM. The CDR3 sequence: CASSSRFYEQYF. The CDR3 DNA sequence: TGTGCCAGCAGTAGCCGATTCTACGAGCAGTACTTC.

The rearrangement uses TRBV19 and TRBJ1-5; the D gene is possibly TRBD1 (6 bases). The germline gives CDR1 LNHDA, CDR2 SQIVND (reference sequence). This CDR3 has 16 amino acids. The V end was cut by 4 bases, the J end by 5 bases, with 18 bases between. Here the CDR3 DNA reads TGTGCCAGTAGTACCCCCTCATTGGGGGCGTATCAGCCCCAGCATTTT. Protein sequence: CASSTPSLGAYQPQHF. Full variable domain (rest looked up from reference TRBV19 and TRBJ1-5): DGGITQSPKYLFRKEGQNVTLSCEQNLNHDAMYWYRQDPGQGLRLIYYSQIVNDFQKGDIAEGYSVSREKKESFPLTVTSAQKNPTAFYLCASSTPSLGAYQPQHFGDGTRLSIL.

The rearrangement uses TRBV28 and TRBJ1-2, with unresolved D. The V gene's germline CDR1 is MDHEN and CDR2 SYDVKM. This CDR3 is 17 amino acids long. V was shortened by 6 bases and J by 0 bases, with 20 bases between the two germline ends. The CDR3 coding sequence is TGTGCCAGCAGGTCACCGAGGGCCGACGGCGCTAACTATGGCTACACCTTC. This gives the protein CASRSPRADGANYGYTF.

V gene TRBV5-1 combines with J gene TRBJ1-3; D unresolved. With 0 bases removed from V and 0 bases from J, the gap between germline ends came to 7 bases. CDR1 and CDR2 from the germline V gene are SGHRS and YFSETQ. This CDR3 has 15 amino acids. This CDR3 reads CASSLVGNSGNTIYF. In nucleotides, the CDR3 is TGCGCCAGCAGCTTGGTGGGGAACTCTGGAAACACCATATATTTT.

The chain uses TRBV5-1 and TRBJ2-7; 11 nucleotides agree with TRBD1. The J segment lost 3 bases and the V segment lost 4 bases, leaving 6 bases of the junction unmatched. There are 15 residues in the CDR3. Germline CDR1 reads SGHRS; CDR2 reads YFSETQ. Written as DNA, the CDR3 is TGCGCCAGCAGCCCTTCGGACAGGGGGCACTACGAGCAGTACTTC. Amino acids: CASSPSDRGHYEQYF.